The clone carrying this TCR beta chain was detected a few times. Its target is unknown. TCRdb independently ran MiXCR on the 5' RACE reads; one entry per CDR3 protein. Found here are about 310,000 distinct CDR3 sequences, less than 20% of them singletons; the top ten hold roughly 22%. The data are from a study of T-cell memory formation after mild COVID-19. CDR3 length: 15 residues. V shed 4 bases, J shed 4 bases, and the junction held 8 bases outside the gene matches. Looked up from germline, CDR1 is SGHRS and CDR2 is YFSETQ. Study outcomes and limitations: A subset of responding clones appeared in pre-infection memory, suggesting cross-reactive memory joined. Clones that contracted from day 15 to 85 had balanced CD4/CD8; later expanders were CD4+ biased.

V and J are TRBV5-1 and TRBJ2-1; TRBD2 matches at 7 bases. The sequenced sample was PBMCs or a T cell subset sorted from them (not recorded which). The TCR sequence derives from a man younger than 35 who had mild COVID-19 (a few samples of this study predate the infection). Cell type and time point are not known. The CDR3 spells CASSLRDYRYNEQFF. Here the CDR3 DNA reads TGCGCCAGCAGCCTCCGGGACTACCGTTACAATGAGCAGTTCTTC. The full variable domain, its missing parts supplied by reference TRBV5-1 and TRBJ2-1, is KAGVTQTPRYLIKTRGQQVTLSCSPISGHRSVSWYQQTPGQGLQFLFEYFSETQRNKGNFPGRFSGRQFSNSRSEMNVSTLELGDSALYLCASSLRDYRYNEQFFGPGTRLTVL.